The 10 T cell receptor beta chains in this list originate from one sample, sequenced in a study of T cells in Graves' hyperthyroidism and ophthalmopathy. Using RNA transcripts as the source, TCR beta CDR3 regions were amplified. A first-round RT-PCR of the TCR CDR3 used the HTBI primer set. TCRdb passed the multiplex PCR reads through MiXCR, listing each CDR3 protein once. The sample contains hundreds of thousands of distinct CDR3 sequences, roughly 25% of which appear only once. Sequencing was done on a sample of blood. Receptors were obtained from a man aged 45-60 years with Graves' hyperthyroidism.

This clonotype occurred a few times. The rearrangement uses TRBV28 and TRBJ1-5; the D gene is possibly TRBD1 (6 bases). With 5 bases removed from V and 6 bases from J, the gap between germline ends came to 14 bases. The CDR3 spans 14 residues. CDR1 MDHEN and CDR2 SYDVKM come from the germline V gene. The CDR3 nucleotides are TGTGCCAGCAGTCTGTGGCAGGGGAGTCAGCCCCAGCATTTT. Residues: CASSLWQGSQPQHF.

This clonotype was counted at least ten times. The chain joins TRBV24-1 to TRBJ2-3, with TRBD2 identical over 9 bases. CDR1 is KGHDR and CDR2 is SFDVKD in the germline V gene. The CDR3 is made up of 16 amino acids. Trimming took 2 bases from V and 3 from J; bases not matched to a gene: 5. As DNA, the CDR3 is TGTGCCACCAGTGATTCAGCTAGCGGGATAACAGATACGCAGTATTTT. Amino acid sequence: CATSDSASGITDTQYF.

This clonotype was recorded a few times. The chain employs TRBV7-2 and TRBJ2-1; 14 positions match TRBD2. Trimming cost V 8 bases and J 0 bases; bases outside gene matches: 27. The CDR3 covers 24 residues. Germline-derived CDR1 and CDR2 are SGHTA and FQGNSA. CDR3 sequence: CASSAPRAAAGTSGSSSSYNEQFF. The CDR3, as DNA: TGTGCCAGCTCAGCACCGCGGGCCGCAGCCGGGACTAGCGGGAGTTCGAGCTCCTACAATGAGCAGTTCTTC.

This clonotype turned up a few times. The chain links TRBV5-1 to TRBJ2-3; tentative D call: TRBD1 (5 bases). The CDR3 contains 15 residues. Looked up from germline, CDR1 is SGHRS and CDR2 is YFSETQ. The germline V and J ends were trimmed by 0 bases and 5 bases, with 13 bases remaining between them. This CDR3 is CASSLEGRVRDTQYF. The CDR3 region has the DNA TGCGCCAGCAGCTTGGAAGGCAGGGTTAGAGATACGCAGTATTTT.

The table lists this clonotype with many counts. The CDR3 DNA is TGCAGTGCTAGAGCCACGGGGTGGGACGCAGAGACCCAGTACTTC. It specifies CSARATGWDAETQYF. The gene calls are TRBV20-1 and TRBJ2-5, with D possibly called TRBD1 or TRBD2 (5 bases each). Trimming removed 1 base from V and 4 bases from J, with 16 bases in between. This CDR3 region has 15 residues. Germline V lookup: CDR1 DFQATT, CDR2 SNEGSKA (reference sequence).

This clonotype was recorded a few times. V gene TRBV29-1 combines with J gene TRBJ2-7; D is perhaps TRBD1 (7 bases). This CDR3 is built from 14 residues. V was trimmed by 7 bases and J by 0 bases, leaving 16 bases between them. Germline CDR1 and CDR2: SQVTM and ANQGSEA. The CDR3 DNA sequence: TGCAGCGCCAGACAGGGAGGAAGCTCCTACGAGCAGTACTTC. Protein product: CSARQGGSSYEQYF.

This clonotype was found many times. The chain joins TRBV5-1 to TRBJ2-7, with D possibly matching TRBD1 (7 bases). The V and J ends lost 5 bases and 0 bases respectively, with 12 bases between them. The CDR3 extends over 14 amino acids. Germline lookup yields CDR1 SGHRS and CDR2 YFSETQ. Here the CDR3 reads CASRPGDSSYEQYF. CDR3 DNA sequence: TGCGCCAGCAGACCGGGGGACAGCTCCTACGAGCAGTACTTC.

The chain uses TRBV2 and TRBJ2-7; 8 nucleotides line up with TRBD2. The CDR3 is 12 amino acids. Germline V gene lookup returns CDR1 SNHLY and CDR2 FYNNEI. The CDR3 spells CSGRGGTYEQYF. Here the CDR3 DNA reads TGTTCCGGGAGGGGGGGAACCTACGAGCAGTACTTC.

This clonotype has only a few counts. V and J are TRBV9 and TRBJ1-4, with D possibly matching TRBD1 (5 bases). Trimming pared 0 bases from V and 2 bases from J, leaving 8 bases between. There are 15 residues in the CDR3. Germline V lookup: CDR1 SGDLS, CDR2 YYNGEE. The CDR3 nucleotides are TGTGCCAGCAGCGTAGAGAGGGGTACTAATGAAAAACTGTTTTTT. Translating gives CASSVERGTNEKLFF. The complete variable domain, with remaining parts taken from reference TRBV9 and TRBJ1-4, reads DSGVTQTPKHLITATGQRVTLRCSPRSGDLSVYWYQQSLDQGLQFLIQYYNGEERAKGNILERFSAQQFPDLHSELNLSSLELGDSALYFCASSVERGTNEKLFFGSGTQLSVL.

In the case of this clonotype: It may be a read error: a sequence one base away is much more abundant. This sequence joins TRBV7-2 and TRBJ2-5; a possible D gene is TRBD1 (5 bases). Germline V gene data show CDR1 as SGHTA and CDR2 as FQGNSA. The CDR3 is 15 amino acids. The CDR3 DNA reads TGTGCCAGCAGCTTAGCAGCAGGGTCGGTGGAGACCCAGTGCTTC. This gives the protein CASSLAAGSVETQCF.